The 4 T cell receptor beta chains reported below all come from one sample, sequenced in a study of blood T cells in healthy people across ages. Together with a sample-barcoded 5' primer, a J-beta primer mix was included in a second PCR lasting roughly 6 to 12 cycles. Via MiXCR, TCRdb re-called the 5' RACE reads, giving one row per CDR3 protein. The repertoire holds about 1,000,000 distinct CDR3 sequences, more than 35% seen once, with under 20% in the top ten. Sequencing was performed on blood. These receptors all come from a woman aged 60-75 years in good health.

The rearrangement links TRBV18 to TRBJ2-1; 10 bases agree with TRBD2. Trimming removed 5 bases from V and 8 bases from J; junction bases left unmatched: 15. The CDR3 consists of 17 residues. Germline CDR1 reads KGHSH; CDR2 reads LQKENI. CDR3 sequence: CASSTLRLAGVIYEQFF. Written as DNA, the CDR3 is TGTGCCAGCTCAACGCTCCGGCTAGCGGGAGTTATCTATGAGCAGTTCTTC.

V and J are TRBV6-6 and TRBJ2-5; D is possibly TRBD2 (6 bases). CDR3 size: 14 residues. Germline CDR1 is MNHNY and CDR2 is SVGAGI (reference sequence). Trimming took 6 bases from V and 2 from J, leaving 13 bases between them. This CDR3 reads CASRGGPGQETQYF. Here the CDR3 DNA reads TGTGCCAGCAGGGGGGGTCCGGGGCAAGAGACCCAGTACTTC.

This clonotype showed up many times. The genes are TRBV5-6 and TRBJ2-7, with 7 bases lining up with TRBD2. Per the germline V gene, CDR1 is SGHDT and CDR2 is YYEEEE. The CDR3 totals 16 residues. V trimming: 2 bases; J trimming: 1 base; junction bases outside the gene matches: 9. The CDR3 sequence is CASSFFELARSYEQYF. The CDR3 DNA is TGTGCCAGCAGCTTTTTCGAACTAGCGAGGTCCTACGAGCAGTACTTC.

This rearrangement joins TRBV20-1 to TRBJ2-7, with TRBD2 matching 8 bases. Near its end, the DNA agrees better with TRBJ2-5, so the J call may be wrong. Germline V gene sequence: CDR1 DFQATT, CDR2 SNEGSKA (reference sequence). The CDR3 loop spans 12 amino acids. CDR3 nucleotide sequence: TGCAGTGCTGAGCGGGGGAGGGAGACCCAGTACTTC. Its translation is CSAERGRETQYF.